Reported below is one T cell receptor (beta chain). The CDR3 loop spans 16 amino acids. With V trimmed by 7 bases and J by 4 bases, 14 bases remained unmatched. In germline, CDR1 is LGHNA, CDR2 YNFKEQ. The data are from a study of blood T cell repertoires in COVID-19. The protocol was immunoSEQ multiplex PCR, while the TCRdb copy is restricted to in-frame clones and leaves out a portion. In the table there are about 190,000 clones, about 80% of which are singletons. The sequence was obtained from a man aged 55 to 70 with acute or convalescent COVID-19. The chain couples TRBV4-2 to TRBJ2-5; TRBD2 agrees at 8 bases. Input material: peripheral blood. In DNA form, the CDR3 reads TGTGCCAGCACCCGGGGGGAGCGGGGGAAGGGAGAGACCCAGTACTTC. Protein: CASTRGERGKGETQYF.